This TCR beta chain was sequenced in a study of blood T cell repertoires in COVID-19. Overall study context: Samples taken during acute and convalescent COVID-19 were collected in the United States, Italy and Spain. Sources were T cells, B-cell-depleted T cells, or PBMCs; the material itself was cDNA or gDNA.

V shed 6 bases, J shed 3 bases, and the junction held 1 base outside the gene matches. The CDR3 loop spans 13 amino acids. From germline, CDR1 is MDHEN and CDR2 SYDVKM. Original analysis: From reference gene primer amplification, estimates of nucleated cell counts were derived. Sequencing used immunoSEQ multiplex PCR; TCRdb keeps in-frame clones, though not all of them. Clone size and the V and J calls come from that table; the DNA yielded D and trimming. The data show 200,000 to 250,000 clones, about 88% seen once. Material: peripheral blood. The chain recombines TRBV28 with TRBJ1-2; 10 bases are a match to TRBD1. The sequence derives from a woman aged 60-70 years with acute or convalescent COVID-19. The CDR3 protein is CASRTGGHYGYTF. CDR3 coding DNA: TGTGCCAGCAGGACAGGGGGCCACTATGGCTACACCTTC.